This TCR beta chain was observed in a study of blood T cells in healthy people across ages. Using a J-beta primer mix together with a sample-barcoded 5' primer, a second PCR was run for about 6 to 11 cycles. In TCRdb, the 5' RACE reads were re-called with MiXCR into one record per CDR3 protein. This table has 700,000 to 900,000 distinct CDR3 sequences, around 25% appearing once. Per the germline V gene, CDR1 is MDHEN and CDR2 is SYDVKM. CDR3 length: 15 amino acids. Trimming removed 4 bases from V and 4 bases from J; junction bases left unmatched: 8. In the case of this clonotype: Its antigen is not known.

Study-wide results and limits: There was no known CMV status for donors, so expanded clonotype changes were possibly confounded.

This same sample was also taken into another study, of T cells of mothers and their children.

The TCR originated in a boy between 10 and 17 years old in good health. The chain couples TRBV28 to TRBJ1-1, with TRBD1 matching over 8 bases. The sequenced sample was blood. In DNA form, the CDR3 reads TGTGCCAGCAGTTCTCAGGGGGCCGGTGGCACTGAAGCTTTCTTT. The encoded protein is CASSSQGAGGTEAFF. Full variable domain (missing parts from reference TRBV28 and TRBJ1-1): DVKVTQSSRYLVKRTGEKVFLECVQDMDHENMFWYRQDPGLGLRLIYFSYDVKMKEKGDIPEGYSVSREKKERFSLILESASTNQTSMYLCASSSQGAGGTEAFFGQGTRLTVV.